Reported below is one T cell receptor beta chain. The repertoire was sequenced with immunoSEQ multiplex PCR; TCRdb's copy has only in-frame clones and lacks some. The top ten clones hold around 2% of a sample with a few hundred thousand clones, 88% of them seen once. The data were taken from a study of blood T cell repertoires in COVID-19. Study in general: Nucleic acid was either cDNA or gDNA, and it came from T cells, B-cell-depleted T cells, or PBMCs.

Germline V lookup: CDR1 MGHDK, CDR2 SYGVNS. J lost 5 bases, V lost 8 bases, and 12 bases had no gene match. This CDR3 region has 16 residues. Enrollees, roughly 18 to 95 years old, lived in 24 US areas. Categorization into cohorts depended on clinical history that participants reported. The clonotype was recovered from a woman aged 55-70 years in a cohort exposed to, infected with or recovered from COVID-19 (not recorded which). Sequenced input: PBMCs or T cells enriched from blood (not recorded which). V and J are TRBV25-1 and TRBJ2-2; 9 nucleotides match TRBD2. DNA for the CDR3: TGTGCCAGCGGGCTGGTCGGGACTAGCAGGACCGGGGAGCTGTTTTTT. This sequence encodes CASGLVGTSRTGELFF. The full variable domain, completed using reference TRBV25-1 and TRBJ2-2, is EADIYQTPRYLVIGTGKKITLECSQTMGHDKMYWYQQDPGMELHLIHYSYGVNSTEKGDLSSESTVSRIRTEHFPLTLESARPSHTSQYLCASGLVGTSRTGELFFGEGSRLTVL.